The text below deals with one TCR beta chain. There are many counts of this clonotype. Its antigen specificity is not known. No clone much larger than this one lies a single base away; base qualities are absent. The data belong to a study of T-cell reconstitution after alpha-beta-depleted transplantation in children listed by TCRdb under 2016. Study-wide context: Using TCR repertoire profiling, the study quantitatively followed how T-cell immune reconstitution unfolded in children after TCRalphabeta/CD19-depleted allogeneic hematopoietic cell transplantation.

Library construction relied on PCR. Sequencing took place on an Illumina HiSeq 2500. To normalize quantification of the TCRbeta repertoire, the TCR libraries were built with molecular barcoding that relied on unique molecular identifiers. Starting from the raw public reads, TCRdb applied fastp trimming at Q25, assembled clones with MiXCR and retained in-frame beta chains. Identical CDR3 proteins give one entry, which carries the most common genes and DNA. This sample gives about 110,000 distinct CDR3 sequences in total; about a tenth of them show up just once. The ten largest clonotypes hold about 8.8% of the sample. After removal of 7 bases from V and 0 bases from J, the junction retains 8 bases not matched to a gene. CDR1 and CDR2 were assigned from the germline V gene as SQVTM and ANQGSEA. The CDR3, cysteine through phenylalanine, is 14 amino acids long. Only the CDR3 DNA is retained, 42 bases long and in frame from the first base.

This TCR was sampled from a human donor who donated a stem cell graft to a child with acute lymphoblastic leukemia. Sequencing used PBMCs from the stem cell graft donor, obtained from the stem cell graft. The sequence links TRBV29-1 to TRBJ2-7; 8 nucleotides in the junction match TRBD2. The encoded CDR3 is CSALLAARSYEQYF. The base sequence is TGCAGCGCTCTACTAGCGGCGCGCTCCTACGAGCAGTACTTC.